This T cell receptor (beta chain) was retrieved from a study of T cell repertoires in cytomegalovirus infection. Study-wide context: Through public TCR beta signatures, both CMV infection and matching HLA type were indicated.

The V gene's germline CDR1 is SEHNR and CDR2 FQNEAQ (reference sequence). V dropped 1 base and J dropped 0 bases, with 10 bases sitting between them. This CDR3 contains 16 residues. TCRdb reanalysed the reads using MiXCR and keeps one entry per CDR3 protein. The data contain 830,000 or so distinct CDR3 sequences, approximately 32% of them seen just once; the ten biggest clones take up 9.5% to 15%. A remark on this clonotype: As yet, its antigen is unknown.

The TCR originated in a human donor in good health (CMV status not recorded). Some clones in this sample may be carry-over from other donors' samples. The chain recombines TRBV7-9 with TRBJ2-4; D not certain. The source material was cultured CD8+ T cells from PBMCs, sampled from culture after CMV antigen stimulation. The CDR3 bases are TGTGCCAGCAGCTTAGAGGAGCTAGTAGCCAAAAACATTCAGTACTTC. Translation: CASSLEELVAKNIQYF.